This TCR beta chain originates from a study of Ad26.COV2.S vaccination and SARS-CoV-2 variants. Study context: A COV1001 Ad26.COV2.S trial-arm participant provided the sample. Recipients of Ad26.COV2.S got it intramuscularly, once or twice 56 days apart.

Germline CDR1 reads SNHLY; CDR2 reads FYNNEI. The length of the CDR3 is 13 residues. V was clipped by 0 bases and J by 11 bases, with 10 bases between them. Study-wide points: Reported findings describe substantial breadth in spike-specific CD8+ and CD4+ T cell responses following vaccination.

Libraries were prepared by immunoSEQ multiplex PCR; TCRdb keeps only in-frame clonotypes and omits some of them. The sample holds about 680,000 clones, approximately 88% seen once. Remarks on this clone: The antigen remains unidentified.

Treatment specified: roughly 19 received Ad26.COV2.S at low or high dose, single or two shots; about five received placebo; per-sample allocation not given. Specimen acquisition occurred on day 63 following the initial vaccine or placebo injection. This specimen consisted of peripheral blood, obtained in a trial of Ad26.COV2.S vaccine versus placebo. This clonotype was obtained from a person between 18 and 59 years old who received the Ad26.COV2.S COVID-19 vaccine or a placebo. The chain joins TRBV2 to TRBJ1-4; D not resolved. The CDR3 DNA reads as TGTGCCAGCAGTGAAGCGCTTGTGGTCAAACTGTTTTTT. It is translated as CASSEALVVKLFF.